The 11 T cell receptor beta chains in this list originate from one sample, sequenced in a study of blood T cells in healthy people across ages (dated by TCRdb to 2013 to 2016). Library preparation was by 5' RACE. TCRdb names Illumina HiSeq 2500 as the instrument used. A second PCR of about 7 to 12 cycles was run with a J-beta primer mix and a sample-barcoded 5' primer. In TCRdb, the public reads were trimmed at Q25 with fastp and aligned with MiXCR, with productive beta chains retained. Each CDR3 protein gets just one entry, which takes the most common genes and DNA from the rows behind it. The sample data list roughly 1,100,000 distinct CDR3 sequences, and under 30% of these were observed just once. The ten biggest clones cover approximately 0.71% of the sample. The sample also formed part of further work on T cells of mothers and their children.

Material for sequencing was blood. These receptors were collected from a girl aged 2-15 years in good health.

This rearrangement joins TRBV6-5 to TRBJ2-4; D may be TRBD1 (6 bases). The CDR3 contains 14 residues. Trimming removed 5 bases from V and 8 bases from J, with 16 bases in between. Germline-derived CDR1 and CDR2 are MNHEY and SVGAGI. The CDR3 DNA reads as TGTGCCAGCAGTCGAAGACAGGTTCGTGACATTCAGTACTTC. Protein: CASSRRQVRDIQYF.

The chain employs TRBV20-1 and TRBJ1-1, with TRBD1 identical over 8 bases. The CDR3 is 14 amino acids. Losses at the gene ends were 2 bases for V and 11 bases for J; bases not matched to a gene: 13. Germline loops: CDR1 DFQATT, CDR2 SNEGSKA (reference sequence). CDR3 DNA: TGCAGTGCTAGATCGGCGACAGGGGACGGCGGGGCTTTCTTT. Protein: CSARSATGDGGAFF.

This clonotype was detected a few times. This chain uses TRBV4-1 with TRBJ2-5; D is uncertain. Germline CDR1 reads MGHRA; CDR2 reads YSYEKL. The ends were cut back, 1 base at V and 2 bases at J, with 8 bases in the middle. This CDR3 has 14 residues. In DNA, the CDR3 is TGCGCCAGCAGCCAAGGGCCCTTTCAAGAGACCCAGTACTTC. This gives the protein CASSQGPFQETQYF.

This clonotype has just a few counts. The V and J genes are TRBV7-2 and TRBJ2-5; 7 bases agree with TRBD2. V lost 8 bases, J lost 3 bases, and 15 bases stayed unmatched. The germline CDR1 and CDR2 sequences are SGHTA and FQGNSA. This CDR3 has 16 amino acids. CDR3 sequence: CASGGGVFLGEETQYF. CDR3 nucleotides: TGTGCCAGCGGGGGGGGAGTCTTTTTGGGGGAAGAGACCCAGTACTTC.

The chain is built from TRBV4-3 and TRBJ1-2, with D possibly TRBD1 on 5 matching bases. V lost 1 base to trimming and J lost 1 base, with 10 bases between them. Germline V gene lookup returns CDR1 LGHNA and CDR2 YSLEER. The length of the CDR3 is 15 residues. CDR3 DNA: TGCGCCAGCAGCCAAGTAGCAGGGTTTAACTATGGCTACACCTTC. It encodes CASSQVAGFNYGYTF.

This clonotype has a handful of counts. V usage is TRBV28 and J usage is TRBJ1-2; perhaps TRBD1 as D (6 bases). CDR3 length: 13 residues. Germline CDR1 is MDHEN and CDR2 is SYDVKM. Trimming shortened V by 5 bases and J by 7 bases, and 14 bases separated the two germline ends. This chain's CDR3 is CASSEDRDIGYTF. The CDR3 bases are TGTGCCAGCAGTGAAGACCGGGACATTGGCTACACCTTC.

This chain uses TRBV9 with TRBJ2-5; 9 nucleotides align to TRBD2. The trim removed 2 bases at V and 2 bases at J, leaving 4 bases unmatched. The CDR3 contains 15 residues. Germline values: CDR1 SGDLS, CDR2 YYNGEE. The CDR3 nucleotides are TGTGCCAGCAGCGTGGGCGGGGGGGAGCAAGAGACCCAGTACTTC. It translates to CASSVGGGEQETQYF.

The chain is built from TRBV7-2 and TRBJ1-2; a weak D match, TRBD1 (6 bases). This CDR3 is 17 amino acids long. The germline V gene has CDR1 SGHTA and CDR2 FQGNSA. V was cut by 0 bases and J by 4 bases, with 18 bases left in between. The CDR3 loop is CASSLAGGLTGPYGYTF. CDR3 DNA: TGTGCCAGCAGCTTAGCGGGGGGATTAACAGGGCCCTATGGCTACACCTTC.

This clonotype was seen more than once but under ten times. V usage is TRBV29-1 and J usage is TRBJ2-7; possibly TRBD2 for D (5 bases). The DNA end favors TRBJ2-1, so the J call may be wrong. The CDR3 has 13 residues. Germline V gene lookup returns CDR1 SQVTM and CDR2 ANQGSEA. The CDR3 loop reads CSVVFVGDGEQFF. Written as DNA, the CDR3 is TGCAGCGTTGTTTTTGTCGGGGATGGTGAGCAGTTCTTC.

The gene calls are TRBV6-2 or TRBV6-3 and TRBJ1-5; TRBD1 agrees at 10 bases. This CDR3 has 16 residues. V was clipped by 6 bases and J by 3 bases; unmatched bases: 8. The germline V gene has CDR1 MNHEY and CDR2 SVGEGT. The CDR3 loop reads CASRAGTGVINQPQHF. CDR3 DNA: TGTGCCAGCAGAGCCGGGACAGGGGTAATCAATCAGCCCCAGCATTTT.

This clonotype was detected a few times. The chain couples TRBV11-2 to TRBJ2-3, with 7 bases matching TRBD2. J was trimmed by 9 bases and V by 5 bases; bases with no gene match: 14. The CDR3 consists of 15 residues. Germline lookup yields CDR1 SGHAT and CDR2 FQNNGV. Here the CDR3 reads CASSQDPPVGRTQYF. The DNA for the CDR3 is TGTGCCAGCAGCCAGGATCCCCCCGTCGGGAGGACGCAGTATTTT.